These T cell receptor beta chains were read from a single sample in a study of CD8 T cells in ankylosing spondylitis. TCRdb independently ran MiXCR on the 5' RACE reads; one entry per CDR3 protein. The sample holds fewer than 25,000 distinct CDR3 sequences, 10% to 15% seen once. Sequencing input: blood. Receptors originate from a male donor with ankylosing spondylitis or in good health (not recorded which). Each CDR3 is given with its conserved first and last residue. The D gene is left open where the match is weak. Clone size is stated in some rows and not others, as once, few, many or a class when expanded.

.	TRBJ2-2	TRBD2	TRBV12-3/TRBV12-4	TGTGCCAGCAGCAATCTAGCGGGATTGTCCGGGGAGCTGTTTTTT	CASSNLAGLSGELFF
many	TRBJ2-1	.	TRBV11-2	TGTGCCAGCAGCAACCCAGGTGGTGCCCCGGACAATGAGCAGTTCTTC	CASSNPGGAPDNEQFF
many	TRBJ2-2	TRBD2	TRBV29-1	TGCAGCGTTGCCAGCGGGAGAAGGACCGGGGAGCTGTTTTTT	CSVASGRRTGELFF
medium-sized	TRBJ1-4	.	TRBV23-1	TGCGCCAGCAGTCAAACACAGGGTTCGGCTAATGAAAAACTGTTTTTT	CASSQTQGSANEKLFF
few	TRBJ2-7	TRBD1	TRBV3-1	TGTGCCAGCAGCCATAGACAGGGGGCCCTCTACGAGCAGTACTTC	CASSHRQGALYEQYF
many	TRBJ1-1	.	TRBV7-3	TGTGCCAGCAGGGAGATGTCGTCCATGAACACTGAAGCTTTCTTT	CASREMSSMNTEAFF
medium-sized	TRBJ2-2	TRBD2	TRBV24-1	TGTGCCACCAGTGATGAAGGACTAGCGAACACCGGGGAGCTGTTTTTT	CATSDEGLANTGELFF
.	TRBJ2-6	.	TRBV9	TGTGCCAGCAGCGGACTTCAGACAGACTCTGGGGCCAACGTCCTGACTTTC	CASSGLQTDSGANVLTF
.	TRBJ2-2	.	TRBV7-2	TGTGCCAGCAGCTTACAGGTCCGCGCGAACACCGGGGAGCTGTTTTTT	CASSLQVRANTGELFF
.	TRBJ1-5	.	TRBV24-1	TGTGCCACCTCGGCTCCTGGCAATCAGCCCCAGCATTTT	CATSAPGNQPQHF
.	TRBJ2-3	.	TRBV20-1	TGCAGTGCGTCAATAGGGGATACGCAGTATTTT	CSASIGDTQYF
.	TRBJ2-2	.	TRBV20-1	TGCAGTGCTAGACGTACAGGGCCCGGGGAGCTGTTTTTT	CSARRTGPGELFF
many	TRBJ2-1	TRBD2	TRBV7-2	TGTGCCAGCTCCTACAATCGCGGGGGGGCGATCAATGAGCAGTTCTTC	CASSYNRGGAINEQFF
few	TRBJ2-3	TRBD2	TRBV6-2/TRBV6-3	TGTGCCAGCAGTTACCTAATAGCGGGAGGCTCCAGGGGTGGCACAGATACGCAGTATTTT	CASSYLIAGGSRGGTDTQYF
.	TRBJ2-1	TRBD2	TRBV4-3	TGCGCCAGCAGCCAAACTAGCGGGAGGGCCAATGAGCAGTTCTTC	CASSQTSGRANEQFF
many	TRBJ2-1	TRBD2	TRBV7-3	TGTGCCAGCAGCCCCGCTAGCGGGAGGGGTTCCTACAATGAGCAGTTCTTC	CASSPASGRGSYNEQFF
few	TRBJ2-7	.	TRBV29-1	TGCAGCGTTGCTGGGGCAGGAGGAGTGGAGCAGTACTTC	CSVAGAGGVEQYF
.	TRBJ2-3	.	TRBV9	TGTGCCAGCAGCCCCCAAGGGAGAGATACGCAGTATTTT	CASSPQGRDTQYF
many	TRBJ1-1	.	TRBV12-3/TRBV12-4	TGTGCCAGCAGATCAACAGGTTTGAACACTGAAGCTTTCTTT	CASRSTGLNTEAFF
.	TRBJ2-2	TRBD1	TRBV25-1	TGTGCCAGCATATCTGCAGGGGGCGACACCGGGGAGCTGTTTTTT	CASISAGGDTGELFF